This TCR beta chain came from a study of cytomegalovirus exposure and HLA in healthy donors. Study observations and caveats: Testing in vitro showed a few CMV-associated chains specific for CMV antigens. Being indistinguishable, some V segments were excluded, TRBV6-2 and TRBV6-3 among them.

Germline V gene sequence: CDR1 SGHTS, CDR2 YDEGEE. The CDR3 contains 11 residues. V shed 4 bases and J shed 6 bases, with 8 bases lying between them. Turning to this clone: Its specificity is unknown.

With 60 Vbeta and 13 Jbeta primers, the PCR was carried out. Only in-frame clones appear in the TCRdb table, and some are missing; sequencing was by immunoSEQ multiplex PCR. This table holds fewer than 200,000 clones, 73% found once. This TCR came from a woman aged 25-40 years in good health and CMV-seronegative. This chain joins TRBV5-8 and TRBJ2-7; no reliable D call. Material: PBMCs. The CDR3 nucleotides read TGTGCCAGCAGCGCGGCGGCCGAGCAGTACTTC. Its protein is CASSAAAEQYF.